The sequence of this T cell receptor (beta chain) was determined in a study of chemoradiotherapy in HPV16-positive cancers. Study-wide findings and caveats: HPV-responsive T-cell expansion during chemoradiotherapy was linked to improved recurrence-free survival in HPV16-positive patients.

Method: immunoSEQ multiplex PCR; TCRdb's copy keeps in-frame clones and lacks some. This table holds approximately 7,000 clones, roughly nine tenths found once. The CDR3 spans 15 residues. Trimming cost V 0 bases and J 4 bases; bases outside gene matches: 2. In germline, CDR1 is MGHRA, CDR2 YSYEKL. About this clone itself: Its antigen remains unknown. Other nucleotide sequences from this sample produce the same CDR3.

Sequenced here: tumor tissue, sampled from a patient who underwent chemoradiotherapy. The TCR was taken from a human donor with HPV-associated anogenital cancer. V gene TRBV4-1 combines with J gene TRBJ2-1; 8 nucleotides line up with TRBD2. The CDR3 sequence is CASSQDGRGYNEQFF. CDR3 DNA sequence: TGCGCCAGCAGCCAAGACGGGAGGGGGTACAATGAGCAGTTCTTC.